This record looks at one T cell receptor beta chain sequence and its context. The antigen is not known. This entry belongs to a study of cytomegalovirus exposure and HLA in healthy donors. 13 Jbeta primers and 60 Vbeta primers were used for the PCR. The repertoire was sequenced with immunoSEQ multiplex PCR; TCRdb's copy has only in-frame clones and lacks some. The profile shows 150,000 to 200,000 clones, roughly 78% of them singletons. The study's findings and limits: Later analysis associated a missense DCLRE1C variant with TCR beta V- and J-gene trimming. Across donors, presence/absence analyses took sequencing depth to be roughly uniform.

The CDR3 extends over 14 amino acids. Deletions cut 2 bases from V and 5 bases from J, with 11 bases between. Germline lookup yields CDR1 SGDLS and CDR2 YYNGEE. This sequence was found in a woman aged 40 to 55 in good health and CMV-seronegative. The chain combines TRBV9 with TRBJ2-1; unclear D gene. The material sequenced was PBMCs. The CDR3 sequence: CASSVSDFDNEQFF. The DNA of the CDR3 is TGTGCCAGCAGCGTTTCCGACTTCGACAATGAGCAGTTCTTC.